What follows describes a single TCR beta chain. The V gene end was trimmed by 5 bases and the J gene end by 12 bases; junction bases not matched to a gene: 10. The germline CDR1 and CDR2 sequences are SGHTA and FQGNSA. The CDR3 totals 14 residues. This sample is part of a study of blood T cell repertoires in COVID-19. On the study more broadly: Specimens from acute and convalescent COVID-19 originated in the United States, Italy and Spain. In each case, the material was cDNA or gDNA derived from T cells, B-cell-depleted T cells, or PBMCs.

Recruited during active infection, patients (from Seattle) were subsequently followed longitudinally. Under the authors' procedure: Reference gene primer amplification yielded estimated nucleated cell counts. Sequencing used immunoSEQ multiplex PCR; TCRdb keeps in-frame clones, though not all of them. The D gene and trimming were derived from the DNA, and the V and J assignments and clone size from that table. The table has around 340,000 clones, approximately 90% seen once. The sequenced sample was peripheral blood. The receptor was derived from a woman aged 60-75 years with COVID-19, enrolled during active disease. The chain combines TRBV7-2 with TRBJ2-7; 13 nucleotides match TRBD2. The CDR3 loop reads CASSPGTSGATGYF. CDR3 DNA sequence: TGTGCCAGCAGCCCCGGGACTAGCGGGGCCACGGGGTACTTC.